This is a list of T cell receptor beta chains from one sample in a study of control samples from healthy donors and cancer patients. Here immunoSEQ multiplex PCR was the method, and the copy in TCRdb shows in-frame clones only, minus some. The sample carries 150,000 to 200,000 clones, more than 85% recorded once. The sample taken for sequencing was blood. The receptors shown here come from a woman between 25 and 40 years old in good health. CDR3s include the opening cysteine and the closing phenylalanine or tryptophan. The order of the fields is J gene, clone size, D gene, V gene, CDR3 protein, CDR3 DNA. A D gene is named only where the DNA matches it firmly. Clone size is stated in some rows and not others, as once, few, many or a class when expanded.

TRBJ2-5,once,.,TRBV4-3,CASSQEGQGETQYF,TGCGCCAGCAGCCAAGAGGGCCAGGGGGAGACCCAGTACTTC
TRBJ2-7,.,.,TRBV19,CASSVQGWSSYEQYF,TGTGCCAGTAGTGTACAGGGTTGGAGCTCCTACGAGCAGTACTTC
TRBJ1-5,.,.,TRBV28,CASSHLSDGNQPQHF,TGTGCCAGCAGCCACCTAAGTGATGGCAATCAGCCCCAGCATTTT
TRBJ2-3,few,.,TRBV10-3,CAISESRGPDDTQYF,TGTGCCATCAGTGAGTCGAGAGGGCCTGATGATACGCAGTATTTT
TRBJ2-3,.,.,TRBV2,CASRTETDTQYF,TGTGCCAGCAGGACAGAAACAGATACGCAGTATTTT
TRBJ1-2,.,.,TRBV20-1,CSDPRPSF,TGCAGTGACCCGCGACCTTCCTTC
TRBJ2-1,.,.,TRBV18,CASSPLRGYNEQFF,TGTGCCAGCTCCCCTCTTAGGGGATACAATGAGCAGTTCTTC
TRBJ2-5,.,TRBD2,TRBV28,CASSRGGSRVQETQYF,TGTGCCAGCAGCCGCGGGGGGTCGCGGGTACAAGAGACCCAGTACTTC
TRBJ2-3,.,.,TRBV5-1,CASTQGSRRDTQYF,TGCGCCAGCACTCAGGGATCCCGCAGGGATACGCAGTATTTT
TRBJ1-1,.,.,TRBV3-1/TRBV3-2,CASSPRGGTEAFF,TGTGCCAGCAGCCCTAGGGGAGGCACTGAAGCTTTCTTT
TRBJ2-1,.,.,TRBV7-6,CASSLETLGHIYNEQFF,TGTGCCAGCAGCTTAGAGACTTTGGGACATATCTACAATGAGCAGTTCTTC
TRBJ1-2,.,TRBD1,TRBV20-1,CSASPGGLTAGGYTF,TGCAGTGCTAGTCCAGGGGGCCTCACTGCGGGTGGCTACACCTTC
TRBJ2-7,.,.,TRBV5-1,CASSLAGTLNGYEQYF,TGCGCCAGCAGCTTGGCCGGCACCCTAAACGGCTACGAGCAGTACTTC
TRBJ1-1,.,.,TRBV4-1,CASSPRDGNTEAFF,TGCGCCAGCAGCCCACGGGACGGGAACACTGAAGCTTTCTTT
TRBJ1-2,.,.,TRBV27,CASSLIGGHVGGYTF,TGTGCCAGCAGTTTAATCGGGGGGCACGTTGGTGGCTACACCTTC
TRBJ2-7,.,TRBD1,TRBV12-3/TRBV12-4,CATHGQEDEQYF,TGTGCCACTCACGGACAGGAGGACGAGCAGTACTTC
TRBJ2-2,.,.,TRBV12-2,CAIKRGGTNTGELFF,TGTGCAATTAAGAGGGGCGGCACGAACACCGGGGAGCTGTTTTTT
TRBJ2-3,.,.,TRBV6-5,CASSYERPTDTQYF,TGTGCCAGCAGTTACGAAAGACCCACAGATACGCAGTATTTT
TRBJ2-5,.,TRBD1,TRBV6-6,CASRKGGVQETQYF,TGTGCCAGTCGAAAAGGGGGCGTTCAAGAGACCCAGTACTTC
TRBJ1-3,.,.,TRBV19,CASSYAGSGNTIYF,TGTGCCAGTAGTTATGCGGGCTCTGGAAACACCATATATTTT
TRBJ2-7,.,TRBD2,TRBV2,CASSEILLAGVKEQYF,TGTGCCAGCAGTGAAATCTTACTAGCGGGAGTTAAGGAGCAGTACTTC
TRBJ2-5,.,TRBD2,TRBV4-1,CASSQVSGVETQYF,TGCGCCAGCAGCCAAGTAAGCGGGGTAGAGACCCAGTACTTC
TRBJ1-5,.,.,TRBV19,CASSIGLTRGNQPQHF,TGTGCCAGTAGTATCGGGCTTACCCGGGGCAATCAGCCCCAGCATTTT
TRBJ2-2,once,TRBD2,TRBV9,CASSANGGANTGELFF,TGTGCCAGCAGCGCAAATGGGGGGGCGAACACCGGGGAGCTGTTTTTT
TRBJ1-5,few,.,TRBV28,CASSFTGSNQPQHF,TGTGCCAGCAGTTTTACGGGAAGCAATCAGCCCCAGCATTTT
TRBJ2-3,.,TRBD2,TRBV5-1,CASSLQTSGSIADTQYF,TGCGCCAGCAGCTTGCAGACTAGCGGGAGTATTGCAGATACGCAGTATTTT
TRBJ2-5,.,.,TRBV5-1,CASSLAGAGQETQYF,TGCGCCAGCAGCTTGGCCGGCGCGGGCCAAGAGACCCAGTACTTC
TRBJ1-2,.,TRBD1,TRBV7-2,CASSPGQTDLYGYTF,TGTGCCAGCAGCCCGGGACAGACCGACCTCTATGGCTACACCTTC
TRBJ1-2,.,TRBD1,TRBV27,CASSSRGDLYYGYTF,TGTGCCAGCAGTTCCAGGGGGGACTTATACTATGGCTACACCTTC